This T cell receptor (beta chain) was sequenced during a study of T-cell memory formation after mild COVID-19. This clonotype has more than one count but fewer than ten. Its antigen is not identified. Study-wide results and limits: Clones that contracted from day 15 to 85 were balanced CD4/CD8, while later expanders leaned CD4+.

TCRdb re-called the 5' RACE reads with MiXCR, one entry per CDR3 protein. The sample has around 370,000 distinct CDR3 sequences; 20% to 25% are singletons. The CDR3 is 15 residues long. CDR1 and CDR2 (germline): KGHDR, SFDVKD. V was shortened by 5 bases and J by 0 bases, with 10 bases between the two germline ends. The sequenced material came from PBMCs or a T cell subset sorted from them (not recorded which). The chain employs TRBV24-1 and TRBJ2-1; possible D gene TRBD2, 5 bases. The receptor was isolated from an adult woman who had mild COVID-19 (a few samples of this study predate the infection). Cell type and time point are not known. Here the CDR3 reads CATSGPAGSYNEQFF. The CDR3, as DNA: TGTGCCACCAGTGGCCCCGCGGGCTCCTACAATGAGCAGTTCTTC.